The 32 T cell receptor beta chains reported below all come from one sample, sequenced in a study of regulatory T cells in long-lasting Graves disease (dated by TCRdb to the early 2020s). The label giving this sample's time point can be read as: newly diagnosed GD, antithyroid drugs for less than 3 months. RNA was extracted from PBMCs in TRIzol for both TCR sequencing and RNA sequencing. Libraries came from multiplex PCR. Sequencing relied on an Illumina HiSeq 4000. TCR beta libraries were built with iRepertoire HTBI primers and Arm-PCR amplification of CDR3 regions. TCRdb took the public reads, trimmed them with fastp at Q25, ran MiXCR for clone calling and kept in-frame beta chains. Duplicate CDR3 protein sequences are folded into a single record with the most common DNA and genes. The sample profile shows around 240,000 distinct CDR3 sequences; 15% to 20% of them were found once. Clones ranked in the top ten supply less than 15% of the sample.

This sample was also put to use in a study of T cells in Graves' hyperthyroidism and ophthalmopathy.

The sample consisted of peripheral blood mononuclear cells (PBMCs), taken at new diagnosis, from a patient treated with antithyroid drugs. These receptors all stem from a young woman with Graves disease. Donor details come from another sample of the same person, matched by shared clones.

The rearrangement joins TRBV20-1 to TRBJ2-3, with D maybe TRBD2 (6 bases). V lost 3 bases and J lost 2, with 12 bases in between. This CDR3 has 14 amino acids. Germline V gene lookup returns CDR1 DFQATT and CDR2 SNEGSKA (reference sequence). As DNA, the CDR3 is TGCAGTGCTAGCGACGGGGGACTCACAGATACGCAGTATTTT. Translating gives CSASDGGLTDTQYF.

In this sample, this clonotype turned up many times. The chain carries TRBV3-1 and TRBJ1-1, with D unresolved. Germline V gene sequence: CDR1 LGHDT, CDR2 YNNKEL (reference sequence). CDR3 size: 13 residues. V was pared by 4 bases and J by 1 base, with 7 bases between. The CDR3 coding sequence is TGTGCCAGCAGCCGATTCAGGAACACTGAAGCTTTCTTT. Its protein is CASSRFRNTEAFF.

Ten or more counts support this clonotype. The chain combines TRBV5-1 with TRBJ2-5; 8 positions agree with TRBD1. V shed 4 bases and J 0 bases; nucleotides not matched to a gene: 5. Germline values: CDR1 SGHRS, CDR2 YFSETQ. The CDR3 is made up of 15 amino acids. The DNA of the CDR3 is TGCGCCAGCAGCACGGGACAGGCGGACCAAGAGACCCAGTACTTC. This encodes CASSTGQADQETQYF.

Note on this clonotype: This sequence is one base from a far larger clone and is likely a read error. The V and J genes are TRBV3-1 and TRBJ2-4; D possibly uses TRBD1 or TRBD2 (5 bases each). The CDR3 is 14 residues long. CDR1 and CDR2 (germline): LGHDT, YNNKEL (reference sequence). The CDR3 here is CASRSQGAGDEQSF. As DNA, the CDR3 is TGTGCCAGCAGGTCGCAGGGAGCCGGGGATGAGCAGTCCTTC.

This clonotype was picked up many times. The chain combines TRBV3-1 with TRBJ1-4; 9 bases align to TRBD1. The CDR3 totals 14 residues. The V gene end was trimmed by 6 bases and the J gene end by 2 bases; junction bases not matched to a gene: 1. CDR1 and CDR2 (germline): LGHDT, YNNKEL (reference sequence). The DNA of the CDR3 is TGTGCCAGCAGGGGGACAGGGACTAATGAAAAACTGTTTTTT. Amino acids: CASRGTGTNEKLFF. Based on the CDR3 plus reference TRBV3-1 and TRBJ1-4, the full variable domain is DTAVSQTPKYLVTQMGNDKSIKCEQNLGHDTMYWYKQDSKKFLKIMFSYNNKELIINETVPNRFSPKSPDKAHLNLHINSLELGDSAVYFCASRGTGTNEKLFFGSGTQLSVL.

Comments on this clonotype: A read error may explain this, as a much larger clone is one base away. The rearrangement joins TRBV6-2 or TRBV6-3 to TRBJ2-7; D may correspond to TRBD1 or TRBD2 (6 bases each). The CDR3 totals 16 residues. Germline V gene sequence: CDR1 MNHEY, CDR2 SVGEGT. Trimming stripped 0 bases from V and 6 bases from J, with 18 bases between. The CDR3 region has the DNA TGTGCCAGCAGTTACTCCAGGGGAACTAGCTCTGGCGAGCAGTACTTC. It translates to CASSYSRGTSSGEQYF.

In the case of this clonotype: Since the CDR3 does not end with the conserved phenylalanine or tryptophan, this likely comes from a read error. The J gene is TRBJ2-7, the V gene TRBV12-3 or TRBV12-4, with TRBD2 matching over 7 bases. This CDR3 is built from 15 residues. V gave up 5 bases and J gave up 4 bases; unmatched junction bases: 11. CDR3 sequence (DNA): TGTGCCAGCAGTGAGTGGCGGGGGATCTATTACGAGCAGTACCTC. Translation: CASSEWRGIYYEQYL.

There are many counts of this clonotype. The rearrangement uses TRBV3-1 and TRBJ1-2; TRBD1 might be the D (5 bases). Trimming stripped 1 base from V and 3 bases from J, with 9 bases between. CDR3 size: 14 residues. CDR1 is LGHDT, CDR2 YNNKEL, per germline (reference sequence). CDR3 protein: CASSQVLGDYGYTF. Written as DNA, the CDR3 is TGTGCCAGCAGCCAAGTTCTGGGGGACTATGGCTACACCTTC.

This clonotype was counted between two and nine times. A read error may be the cause here, since a much bigger clone is one base away. The J gene is TRBJ2-5, the V gene TRBV12-3 or TRBV12-4; 8 nucleotides agree with TRBD2. The CDR3 is 14 amino acids. J was trimmed by 2 bases and V by 10 bases; bases with no gene match: 9. CDR3 sequence: CANSKRGSQETQYF. The DNA for the CDR3 is TGTGCCAACAGCAAGCGGGGGTCGCAAGAGACCCAGTACTTC.

There are many counts of this clonotype. The rearrangement uses TRBV20-1 and TRBJ1-2; D may be TRBD1 (5 bases). The CDR3 totals 13 residues. Per the germline V gene, CDR1 is DFQATT and CDR2 is SNEGSKA (reference sequence). V was cut by 0 bases and J by 8 bases, with 13 bases left in between. The CDR3 region has the DNA TGCAGTGCTAGAGATCCCAGGGTGGACGGCTACACCTTC. This sequence encodes CSARDPRVDGYTF.

The rearrangement links TRBV3-1 to TRBJ2-5, with no clear D. CDR1 is LGHDT and CDR2 is YNNKEL in the germline V gene (reference sequence). This CDR3 has 12 residues. Trimming cost V 1 base and J 4 bases, with 4 bases left between them. CDR3 DNA: TGTGCCAGCAGCCAAGTGTTAGAGACCCAGTACTTC. It codes for CASSQVLETQYF.

The chain uses TRBV5-1 and TRBJ2-1, with 11 bases that match TRBD2. This CDR3 region has 14 residues. Per germline, CDR1 SGHRS and CDR2 YFSETQ. Losses at the gene ends were 5 bases for V and 8 bases for J; bases not matched to a gene: 6. The CDR3 region has the DNA TGCGCCAGCAGGAGGGCTAGCGGGGGGCATGAGCAGTTCTTC. Translation gives CASRRASGGHEQFF.

There are many counts of this clonotype. The chain is built from TRBV19 and TRBJ2-1, with D perhaps matching TRBD1 or TRBD2 (6 bases each). This CDR3 is 15 amino acids long. The V end lost 4 bases, the J end lost 8 bases, and 18 bases lay between the germline ends. Germline V gives CDR1 LNHDA, CDR2 SQIVND (reference sequence). The CDR3 DNA reads TGTGCCAGTAGTAGGGCTAGTGGGGGGCACGATGAGCAGTTCTTC. It encodes CASSRASGGHDEQFF.

This clonotype was recorded many times. V is TRBV7-6 and J is TRBJ1-5; perhaps TRBD1 as D (5 bases). CDR3 length: 13 amino acids. Per the germline V gene, CDR1 is SGHVS and CDR2 is FNYEAQ. Trimming removed 5 bases from V and 5 bases from J, with 10 bases in between. The CDR3 is CASSPAGDQPQHF. The DNA for the CDR3 is TGTGCCAGCAGCCCTGCGGGGGATCAGCCCCAGCATTTT.

This clonotype was seen repeatedly, ten times or more. This chain connects TRBV20-1 to TRBJ1-5; 9 bases line up with TRBD1. Germline-derived CDR1 and CDR2 are DFQATT and SNEGSKA (reference sequence). This CDR3 has 14 residues. V lost 5 bases to trimming and J lost 1 base; unmatched junction nucleotides: 3. The CDR3 coding sequence is TGCAGTGCTCCGGACAGGGGCAGCAATCAGCCCCAGCATTTT. This gives the protein CSAPDRGSNQPQHF.

V usage is TRBV2 and J usage is TRBJ1-6; D gene uncertain. Trimming stripped 5 bases from V and 8 bases from J, with 16 bases between. CDR1 is SNHLY and CDR2 is FYNNEI in the germline V gene. CDR3 length: 15 amino acids. The CDR3 DNA follows: TGTGCCAGCAGTCCCCTCAGGTTCGGAGATTCACCCCTCCACTTT. It specifies CASSPLRFGDSPLHF.

At least ten counts were recorded for this clonotype. The chain has TRBV20-1 and TRBJ2-7, with D unresolved. In germline, CDR1 is DFQATT, CDR2 SNEGSKA (reference sequence). Trimming removed 0 bases from V and 0 bases from J, with 9 bases in between. CDR3 length equals 14 residues. CDR3 sequence (DNA): TGCAGTGCTAGAGATTGGTCACACTCCTACGAGCAGTACTTC. It specifies CSARDWSHSYEQYF.

This clonotype appeared many times. The chain is built from TRBV20-1 and TRBJ1-6; unclear D gene. V dropped 5 bases and J dropped 6 bases, with 14 bases sitting between them. This CDR3 region has 14 residues. CDR1 is DFQATT, CDR2 SNEGSKA, per germline (reference sequence). The DNA of the CDR3 is TGCAGTGCTGGGAGGGAGGATAGTAATTCACCCCTCCACTTT. Its translation: CSAGREDSNSPLHF.

This clonotype was seen at least ten times. This CDR3 reads CASSYGSMRNSPLHF. DNA of the CDR3: TGTGCCAGCAGTTACGGGTCGATGAGAAATTCACCCCTCCACTTT. The chain uses TRBV6-5 and TRBJ1-6; D uncertain. The ends were cut back, 2 bases at V and 7 bases at J, with 12 bases in the middle. The germline V gene has CDR1 MNHEY and CDR2 SVGAGI. This CDR3 contains 15 residues.

There are many counts of this clonotype. The gene calls are TRBV20-1 and TRBJ2-1; 10 bases fit TRBD2. V lost 5 bases to trimming and J lost 8 bases; unmatched junction nucleotides: 15. The germline gives CDR1 DFQATT, CDR2 SNEGSKA (reference sequence). CDR3 length: 16 residues. The CDR3: CSAPTRASGGVYEQFF. In nucleotides, the CDR3 is TGCAGTGCTCCCACGCGCGCCAGCGGGGGGGTTTATGAGCAGTTCTTC.

This clonotype appeared a single time. The V call is TRBV7-3, the J call TRBJ1-1; D is possibly TRBD1 (5 bases). The germline gives CDR1 SGHTA, CDR2 FQGTGA. The V end lost 2 bases, the J end lost 2 bases, and 21 bases lay between the germline ends. This CDR3 contains 18 residues. The CDR3 protein is CASSLPLKGRRGNTEAFF. In DNA, the CDR3 is TGTGCCAGCAGCTTACCATTGAAGGGACGCCGGGGCAACACTGAAGCTTTCTTT.

This clonotype was detected ten times or more. The chain links TRBV7-6 to TRBJ1-4; tentatively, D is TRBD1 (6 bases). Germline-derived CDR1 and CDR2 are SGHVS and FNYEAQ. This CDR3 is built from 15 residues. The germline V and J ends were trimmed by 1 base and 7 bases, with 13 bases remaining between them. The CDR3 spells CASSLGAGAAEKLFF. DNA of the CDR3: TGTGCCAGCAGCTTAGGGGCAGGGGCGGCTGAAAAACTGTTTTTT.

V is TRBV6-1 and J is TRBJ2-3, with 9 bases fitting TRBD2. The CDR3 has 19 residues. Per the germline V gene, CDR1 is MNHNS and CDR2 is SASEGT. Trimming removed 2 bases from V and 0 bases from J; junction bases left unmatched: 12. For the CDR3, the DNA is TGTGCCAGCAGTGAAAACCCCCGGCTAGCGGGGCTAAGCACAGATACGCAGTATTTT. Its protein is CASSENPRLAGLSTDTQYF.

The sample holds a few counts of this clonotype. The genes are TRBV9 and TRBJ1-1; D call uncertain. Trimming shortened V by 1 base and J by 6 bases, and 13 bases separated the two germline ends. CDR3 length: 14 residues. Germline lookup yields CDR1 SGDLS and CDR2 YYNGEE. CDR3 region: CASSVSGVGSEAFF. DNA of the CDR3: TGTGCCAGCAGCGTAAGTGGGGTCGGGTCTGAAGCTTTCTTT.

At least ten counts were recorded for this clonotype. This sequence joins TRBV3-1 and TRBJ2-2; D might be TRBD2 (6 bases). CDR1 and CDR2 from the germline V gene are LGHDT and YNNKEL (reference sequence). CDR3 length: 16 amino acids. V was cut by 0 bases and J by 2 bases, with 10 bases left in between. The DNA of the CDR3 is TGTGCCAGCAGCCAAGATGGAGGGGATAACACCGGGGAGCTGTTTTTT. As protein: CASSQDGGDNTGELFF.

This clonotype was counted many times. The chain combines TRBV5-6 with TRBJ1-2; D is ambiguous. The V gene lost 4 bases and the J gene lost 4 bases, with 14 bases spanning the gap. Germline V gene lookup returns CDR1 SGHDT and CDR2 YYEEEE. The CDR3 is made up of 14 amino acids. The CDR3 DNA reads as TGTGCCAGCAGCCGAAAAGGACCTTCCTATGGCTACACCTTC. This sequence encodes CASSRKGPSYGYTF.

In its sample, this clonotype was seen many times. J is TRBJ1-4 and V is TRBV20-1, with TRBD1 matching over 7 bases. Germline V gene lookup returns CDR1 DFQATT and CDR2 SNEGSKA (reference sequence). The CDR3 covers 13 residues. The J segment lost 7 bases and the V segment lost 6 bases, leaving 8 bases of the junction unmatched. The DNA of the CDR3 is TGCAGTGCCAGCCAGGACAGGTCTGAAAAACTGTTTTTT. Translated: CSASQDRSEKLFF.

This clonotype was recorded at least ten times. The rearrangement links TRBV27 to TRBJ1-2; possible D gene TRBD1, 6 bases. V shed 4 bases and J shed 0 bases, with 24 bases lying between them. Looked up from germline, CDR1 is MNHEY and CDR2 is SMNVEV (reference sequence). The CDR3 runs 19 residues. The CDR3 DNA reads as TGTGCCAGCAGTTACACCCCGGGGGGGGCAAGGTTGGCTAACTATGGCTACACCTTC. It translates to CASSYTPGGARLANYGYTF.

There are many counts of this clonotype. The CDR3, as DNA: TGTGCCAGCAGCTTGGTGGGACAGCACAATGAGCAGTTCTTC. It is translated as CASSLVGQHNEQFF. The gene calls are TRBV5-6 and TRBJ2-1; 7 bases line up with TRBD1. The CDR3 is 14 amino acids. The germline gives CDR1 SGHDT, CDR2 YYEEEE. V shed 0 bases, J shed 5 bases, and the junction held 2 bases outside the gene matches.

This clonotype was recorded many times. V usage is TRBV20-1 and J usage is TRBJ2-7; no definite D call. This CDR3 is built from 14 residues. The V end lost 4 bases, the J end lost 7 bases, and 20 bases lay between the germline ends. CDR1 is DFQATT and CDR2 is SNEGSKA in the germline V gene (reference sequence). Written as DNA, the CDR3 is TGCAGTGCTAATTCTAATAACCCTACGGGTGAGCAGTACTTC. Amino acids: CSANSNNPTGEQYF.

The sample holds many counts of this clonotype. The V gene is TRBV10-1, the J gene TRBJ1-1; no definite D call. The CDR3 has 20 amino acids. Trimming shortened V by 5 bases and J by 2 bases, and 30 bases separated the two germline ends. Per the germline V gene, CDR1 is WNHNN and CDR2 is SYGVQD (reference sequence). The CDR3 protein is CASSKFRNYLLKERNTEAFF. Here the CDR3 DNA reads TGCGCCAGCAGTAAATTCAGGAATTACCTATTGAAGGAGCGAAACACTGAAGCTTTCTTT.

The chain has TRBV10-1 and TRBJ1-3; 9 bases are a match to TRBD1. Looked up from germline, CDR1 is WNHNN and CDR2 is SYGVQD (reference sequence). The CDR3 sequence is 15 residues long. V was pared by 5 bases and J by 3 bases, with 5 bases of the junction left unmatched. CDR3 protein: CASSYRGLHGNTIYF. CDR3 nucleotide sequence: TGCGCCAGCAGTTACAGGGGGCTACATGGAAACACCATATATTTT.